The 31 T cell receptor beta chains reported below all come from one sample, sequenced in a study of T cell repertoires in cytomegalovirus infection. In TCRdb, the reads were re-called with MiXCR into one record per CDR3 protein. This sample has roughly 120,000 distinct CDR3 sequences; 10% occur once, and the top ten carry roughly 29%. No cognate antigen is known for these TCRs. The sequencing sample was made of PBMCs, sequenced either directly or after in vitro stimulation (not recorded which). Receptors originate from a human donor in good health (CMV status not recorded). Some clones in this sample may be carry-over from other donors' samples.

The chain joins TRBV29-1 to TRBJ2-3; the D gene is possibly TRBD2 (6 bases). V lost 6 bases, J lost 0 bases, and 16 bases lay in between. CDR1 SQVTM and CDR2 ANQGSEA come from the germline V gene. The length of the CDR3 is 15 residues. CDR3 sequence reads: CSVGPSVTSTDTQYF. CDR3 in DNA: TGCAGCGTCGGACCTAGCGTAACAAGCACAGATACGCAGTATTTT.

V and J are TRBV19 and TRBJ2-1; D perhaps matches TRBD1 (5 bases). This CDR3 region has 15 residues. The V and J ends lost 1 base and 3 bases respectively, with 10 bases between them. Germline CDR1 reads LNHDA; CDR2 reads SQIVND (reference sequence). CDR3 loop: CASSIGYQGYNEQFF. CDR3 DNA sequence: TGTGCCAGTAGTATAGGGTACCAGGGCTACAATGAGCAGTTCTTC.

This clonotype was counted a few times. V and J are TRBV20-1 and TRBJ1-6, with a tentative D call TRBD1 (5 bases). The CDR3 consists of 17 residues. Between the trimmed V and J ends, which lost 0 bases and 5 bases, there was a span of 17 bases. Germline V gene data show CDR1 as DFQATT and CDR2 as SNEGSKA (reference sequence). In DNA, the CDR3 is TGCAGTGCTAGAGATCTGAGGGGTCCGCTCAATAATTCACCCCTCCACTTT. It specifies CSARDLRGPLNNSPLHF.

This clonotype has ten or more counts. The chain recombines TRBV7-2 with TRBJ2-3; a possible D gene is TRBD1 (5 bases). CDR3 size: 12 residues. Germline lookup yields CDR1 SGHTA and CDR2 FQGNSA. Trimming shortened V by 4 bases and J by 6 bases, and 8 bases separated the two germline ends. CDR3 sequence: CASSYHRDTQYF. CDR3 sequence (DNA): TGTGCCAGCAGCTACCACAGGGATACGCAGTATTTT.

The J gene is TRBJ2-5, the V gene TRBV20-1; D unresolved. The length of the CDR3 is 12 residues. V was cut by 1 base and J by 5 bases, with 8 bases left in between. The germline CDR1 and CDR2 sequences are DFQATT and SNEGSKA (reference sequence). CDR3 in amino acids: CSARAVGETQYF. CDR3 nucleotides: TGCAGTGCTAGAGCCGTCGGCGAGACCCAGTACTTC.

Ten or more counts support this clonotype. The chain combines TRBV7-9 with TRBJ1-1, with 8 positions matching TRBD1. Germline V gene lookup returns CDR1 SEHNR and CDR2 FQNEAQ (reference sequence). V was pared by 5 bases and J by 0 bases, with 8 bases of the junction left unmatched. CDR3 length: 16 residues. CDR3 DNA: TGTGCCAGCAGCGTCGGACAGGGATCCGTGAACACTGAAGCTTTCTTT. The encoded protein is CASSVGQGSVNTEAFF.

The rearrangement uses TRBV4-3 and TRBJ2-3; perhaps TRBD2 as D (5 bases). V was pared by 1 base and J by 2 bases, with 10 bases between. The CDR3 contains 15 residues. Germline V lookup: CDR1 LGHNA, CDR2 YSLEER. This CDR3 reads CASSQVWENTDTQYF. CDR3 coding DNA: TGCGCCAGCAGCCAAGTCTGGGAGAACACAGATACGCAGTATTTT.

The V call is TRBV18, the J call TRBJ2-7; TRBD2 aligns across 7 bases. Germline lookup yields CDR1 KGHSH and CDR2 LQKENI. The CDR3 spans 13 residues. The V gene end was trimmed by 5 bases and the J gene end by 4 bases; junction bases not matched to a gene: 5. CDR3 sequence: CASSGDYRYEQYF. The CDR3 nucleotides are TGTGCCAGCTCAGGGGACTATCGATACGAGCAGTACTTC. Full variable domain (rest looked up from reference TRBV18 and TRBJ2-7): NAGVMQNPRHLVRRRGQEARLRCSPMKGHSHVYWYRQLPEEGLKFMVYLQKENIIDESGMPKERFSAEFPKEGPSILRIQQVVRGDSAAYFCASSGDYRYEQYFGPGTRLTVT.

This clonotype was counted at least ten times. The rearrangement joins TRBV5-5 to TRBJ2-7, with TRBD2 identical over 14 bases. The CDR3 has 14 amino acids. Germline CDR1 and CDR2: SGHKS and YYEKEE (reference sequence). The V segment lost 4 bases and the J segment 6 bases; nucleotides outside the gene matches: 3. CDR3 DNA: TGTGCCAGCAGCCCCGGACTAGCGGGGGGCGAGCAGTACGTC. It specifies CASSPGLAGGEQYV.

This clonotype was detected ten times or more. The V and J genes are TRBV2 and TRBJ1-2; D possibly corresponds to TRBD1 (6 bases). From germline, CDR1 is SNHLY and CDR2 FYNNEI. V lost 8 bases, J lost 8 bases, and 18 bases lay in between. The CDR3 consists of 13 residues. The CDR3 reads CASAAVKGGGYTF. CDR3 nucleotide sequence: TGTGCCAGCGCCGCGGTCAAGGGGGGGGGCTACACCTTC. Looking up the rest from reference TRBV2 and TRBJ1-2 gives the full variable domain: EPEVTQTPSHQVTQMGQEVILRCVPISNHLYFYWYRQILGQKVEFLVSFYNNEISEKSEIFDDQFSVERPDGSNFTLKIRSTKLEDSAMYFCASAAVKGGGYTFGSGTRLTVV.

This clonotype has only a few counts. Its ends do not fully match the called genes, so a read error is possible. This CDR3 reads CASSLPFKVF. In nucleotides, the CDR3 is TGTGCCAGCAGCTTACCGTTTAAAGTCTTT. This chain connects TRBV7-9 to TRBJ1-1; D not certain. Germline values: CDR1 SEHNR, CDR2 FQNEAQ (reference sequence). CDR3 length equals 10 residues.

J is TRBJ2-5 and V is TRBV6-5, with D tentatively TRBD1 (6 bases). Per germline, CDR1 MNHEY and CDR2 SVGAGI. Trimming removed 4 bases from V and 5 bases from J, with 14 bases in between. This CDR3 has 14 residues. CDR3 coding DNA: TGTGCCAGCAGTTCTCCCAGGGGTGGGGAGACCCAGTACTTC. This codes for CASSSPRGGETQYF.

This clonotype was detected many times. The V call is TRBV7-2, the J call TRBJ2-3; 10 nucleotides line up with TRBD2. Per germline, CDR1 SGHTA and CDR2 FQGNSA. The CDR3 extends over 16 amino acids. Unmatched junction bases numbered 10, after V lost 5 bases and J lost 5 bases. CDR3 protein: CASSPRTSGPRDTQYF. In nucleotides, the CDR3 is TGTGCCAGCAGCCCACGGACTAGCGGACCTAGAGATACGCAGTATTTT.

The CDR3 nucleotides are TGTGCCAGCAGTAATCAGGGTTCCTACGAGCAGTACGTC. Amino acid sequence: CASSNQGSYEQYV. This chain connects TRBV27 to TRBJ2-7, with TRBD1 as a possible D gene (5 bases). CDR3 size: 13 residues. Germline CDR1 is MNHEY and CDR2 is SMNVEV (reference sequence). With 5 bases removed from V and 1 base from J, the gap between germline ends came to 9 bases.

The gene calls are TRBV19 and TRBJ2-4; 9 bases are a match to TRBD1. V trimming: 6 bases; J trimming: 2 bases; junction bases outside the gene matches: 5. This CDR3 is built from 15 residues. The germline CDR1 and CDR2 sequences are LNHDA and SQIVND (reference sequence). CDR3 amino acids: CASSPGTGTKNIQYF. The CDR3 DNA is TGTGCCAGTAGCCCCGGGACAGGGACCAAAAACATTCAGTACTTC.

This clonotype was picked up many times. The rearrangement uses TRBV5-4 and TRBJ2-4, with D tentatively TRBD2 (6 bases). The germline V and J ends were trimmed by 0 bases and 0 bases, with 10 bases remaining between them. The CDR3 is made up of 16 amino acids. The germline V gene has CDR1 SGHNT and CDR2 YYREEE (reference sequence). CDR3 sequence reads: CASSLAGGTAKNIQYF. The CDR3 nucleotides read TGTGCCAGCAGCTTGGCCGGGGGTACAGCCAAAAACATTCAGTACTTC.

This clonotype was seen repeatedly, ten times or more. The gene calls are TRBV5-5 and TRBJ2-3; D may be TRBD1 (6 bases). CDR3 size: 15 residues. The germline V gene has CDR1 SGHKS and CDR2 YYEKEE (reference sequence). Trimming cost V 5 bases and J 1 base, with 14 bases left between them. In nucleotides, the CDR3 is TGTGCCAGCAGACTCGGACAGATACGCACAGATACGCAGTATTTT. This gives the protein CASRLGQIRTDTQYF.

The chain is built from TRBV4-3 and TRBJ1-1; no clear D gene. CDR1 is LGHNA and CDR2 is YSLEER in the germline V gene. Trimming took off 4 bases at V and 9 bases at J, with 15 bases between the two ends. The CDR3 is 13 amino acids. The CDR3 sequence is CASSPRARLKAFF. The CDR3 coding sequence is TGCGCCAGCAGCCCTCGGGCCAGACTTAAAGCTTTCTTT.

This clonotype has at least ten counts. This rearrangement joins TRBV2 to TRBJ2-3, with TRBD2 identical over 10 bases. CDR1 and CDR2 (germline): SNHLY, FYNNEI. The ends lost 2 bases at V and 0 bases at J; junction bases unmatched: 8. The CDR3 covers 18 residues. Here the CDR3 reads CASSERASGSWSTDTQYF. The CDR3 nucleotides are TGTGCCAGCAGTGAAAGGGCTAGCGGGAGCTGGAGCACAGATACGCAGTATTTT.

This clonotype was observed at least ten times. V is TRBV7-2 and J is TRBJ2-1; the match to TRBD2 covers 8 bases. CDR3 length equals 14 residues. Germline-derived CDR1 and CDR2 are SGHTA and FQGNSA. Trimming removed 8 bases from V and 7 bases from J; junction bases left unmatched: 10. The CDR3 DNA follows: TGTGCCAGCGCCCAGCGGGGGACTATGAATGAGCAGTTCTTC. It yields the protein CASAQRGTMNEQFF.

This clonotype was counted ten times or more. This chain joins TRBV28 and TRBJ2-7; D uncertain. Germline V gives CDR1 MDHEN, CDR2 SYDVKM. Trimming removed 6 bases at V and 9 bases at J, with 15 bases between. The CDR3 totals 12 residues. DNA for the CDR3: TGTGCCAGCAGCAGCCCCGTTTCAGGGCAGTACGTC. Translated: CASSSPVSGQYV.

Many counts were recorded for this clonotype. The chain joins TRBV7-2 to TRBJ1-5, with D unclear. Trimming cost V 8 bases and J 5 bases, with 4 bases left between them. CDR3 length: 10 amino acids. CDR1 is SGHTA, CDR2 FQGNSA, per germline. The CDR3 loop reads CASGDQPQHF. CDR3 bases: TGTGCCAGCGGAGATCAGCCCCAGCATTTT.

The table lists this clonotype with many counts. The V call is TRBV4-1, the J call TRBJ1-2, with 7 bases lining up with TRBD1. CDR3 length: 15 residues. The trim removed 5 bases at V and 1 base at J, leaving 7 bases unmatched. Germline V gene lookup returns CDR1 MGHRA and CDR2 YSYEKL. The CDR3 coding sequence is TGCGCCAGCAGCGCTGTGGACAGGATTAACTATGGCTACACCTTC. Its protein is CASSAVDRINYGYTF.

This clonotype came up a few times. This chain links TRBV5-4 with TRBJ1-2; D gene ambiguous. V gave up 0 bases and J gave up 2 bases, with 11 bases separating them. Per the germline V gene, CDR1 is SGHNT and CDR2 is YYREEE (reference sequence). This CDR3 has 15 residues. The CDR3 region has the DNA TGTGCCAGCAGCTTGGAGGCAGTCCCCAACTATGGCTACACCTTC. This codes for CASSLEAVPNYGYTF.

The table lists this clonotype with a few counts. The chain joins TRBV20-1 to TRBJ2-3; no clear D. Trimming shortened V by 5 bases and J by 2 bases, and 5 bases separated the two germline ends. CDR3 length equals 11 residues. Per germline, CDR1 DFQATT and CDR2 SNEGSKA (reference sequence). CDR3 nucleotides: TGCAGTGCTGCTCCCACAGATACGCAGTATTTT. Its protein product is CSAAPTDTQYF.

This clonotype came up many times. DNA of the CDR3: TGTGCCAGCAGCGAAGCCCCAGGGAACACTGAAGCTTTCTTT. This encodes CASSEAPGNTEAFF. V usage is TRBV7-9 and J usage is TRBJ1-1; the D is unclear. The V gene's germline CDR1 is SEHNR and CDR2 FQNEAQ (reference sequence). V dropped 5 bases and J dropped 1 base, with 11 bases sitting between them. This CDR3 has 14 amino acids.

This clonotype was recorded at least ten times. The CDR3 nucleotides are TGTGCCAGCAGCTTGTCTGAGGGACTCCTACGATACAATGCTCGGCCCCCCGGGAACACCATATATTTT. This gives the protein CASSLSEGLLRYNARPPGNTIYF. The V call is TRBV7-2, the J call TRBJ1-3, with D perhaps matching TRBD1 (5 bases). V was pared by 3 bases and J by 7 bases, with 40 bases between. This CDR3 spans 23 amino acids. Looked up from germline, CDR1 is SGHTA and CDR2 is FQGNSA.

This clonotype was found a few times. The chain uses TRBV7-9 and TRBJ2-6; D gene ambiguous. Germline V CDR1 and CDR2: SEHNR, FQNEAQ (reference sequence). Trimming removed 5 bases from V and 0 bases from J, with 8 bases in between. The CDR3 runs to 15 residues. CDR3 sequence (DNA): TGTGCCAGCAGCCGTGGAAACTCTGGGGCCAACGTCCTGACTTTC. Protein product: CASSRGNSGANVLTF.

This clonotype was seen only a few times. The chain links TRBV11-1 to TRBJ1-1; D gene unclear. CDR3 length: 14 amino acids. Per the germline V gene, CDR1 is SGHAT and CDR2 is FQDESV (reference sequence). The V end lost 2 bases, the J end lost 3 bases, and 10 bases lay between the germline ends. CDR3 amino acids: CASSLRHRDTEAFF. The CDR3 DNA sequence: TGTGCCAGCAGCTTACGCCACCGGGACACTGAAGCTTTCTTT.

This clonotype has just a few counts. The chain uses TRBV6-2 or TRBV6-3 and TRBJ2-1; D uncertain. Per germline, CDR1 MNHEY and CDR2 SVGEGT. The CDR3 runs to 15 residues. Trimming shortened V by 6 bases and J by 6 bases, and 18 bases separated the two germline ends. The CDR3 loop reads CASSPSSFPVNEQFF. The CDR3 coding sequence is TGTGCCAGCAGCCCCTCCTCATTCCCGGTCAATGAGCAGTTCTTC.

This clonotype showed up many times. This chain connects TRBV14 to TRBJ1-1; the D gene is possibly TRBD1 (6 bases). V was shortened by 1 base and J by 4 bases, with 10 bases between the two germline ends. The CDR3 runs 14 residues. Germline V gene lookup returns CDR1 SGHDN and CDR2 FVKESK. CDR3 loop: CASSQVAGVTEAFF. DNA for the CDR3: TGTGCCAGCAGCCAAGTGGCAGGGGTCACTGAAGCTTTCTTT.